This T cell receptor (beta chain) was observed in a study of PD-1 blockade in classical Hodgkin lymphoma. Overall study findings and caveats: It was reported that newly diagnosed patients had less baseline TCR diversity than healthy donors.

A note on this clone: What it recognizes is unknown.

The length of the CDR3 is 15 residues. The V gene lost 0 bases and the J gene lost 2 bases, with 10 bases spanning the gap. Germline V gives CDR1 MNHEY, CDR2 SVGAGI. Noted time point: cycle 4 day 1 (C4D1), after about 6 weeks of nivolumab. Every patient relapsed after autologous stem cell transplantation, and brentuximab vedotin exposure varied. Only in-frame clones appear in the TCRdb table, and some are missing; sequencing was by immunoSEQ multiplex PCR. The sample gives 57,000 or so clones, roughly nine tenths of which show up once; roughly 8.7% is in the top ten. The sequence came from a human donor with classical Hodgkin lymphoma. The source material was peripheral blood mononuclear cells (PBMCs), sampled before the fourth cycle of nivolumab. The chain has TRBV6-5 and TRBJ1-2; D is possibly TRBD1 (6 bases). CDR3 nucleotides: TGTGCCAGCAGTTACTCGATGGGGGGCAACTATGGCTACACCTTC. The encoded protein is CASSYSMGGNYGYTF.